The 17 T cell receptor beta chains below all came from one sample that was sequenced in a study of Ad26.COV2.S vaccination and SARS-CoV-2 variants. As for treatment: some 20 received Ad26.COV2.S at low or high dose, single or two shots; about 5 received placebo; per-sample allocation not given. Sampling occurred on day 63 after the first vaccine or placebo injection. Data came from immunoSEQ multiplex PCR; TCRdb stores just in-frame clones and leaves some out. Of around 300,000 clones listed, about 88% are singletons. The sequenced sample was peripheral blood, obtained in a trial of Ad26.COV2.S vaccine versus placebo. The receptors shown here come from a person aged 18-60 years who received the Ad26.COV2.S COVID-19 vaccine or a placebo.

The V and J genes are TRBV19 and TRBJ2-5; 7 bases map to TRBD2. The trim removed 1 base at V and 1 base at J, leaving 6 bases unmatched. Germline values: CDR1 LNHDA, CDR2 SQIVND (reference sequence). CDR3 length: 16 amino acids. The CDR3 DNA sequence: TGTGCCAGTAGTATAGTGCCCACTAGCGCCCAAGAGACCCAGTACTTC. This gives the protein CASSIVPTSAQETQYF.

V is TRBV19 and J is TRBJ2-3; either TRBD1 or TRBD2 may supply D (5 bases each). The CDR3 is 15 amino acids. Trimming stripped 3 bases from V and 6 bases from J, with 16 bases between. CDR1 LNHDA and CDR2 SQIVND come from the germline V gene (reference sequence). CDR3 sequence (DNA): TGTGCCAGTAGTATTGAGGGAGCGAAGGGGGATACGCAGTATTTT. Translating gives CASSIEGAKGDTQYF.

The chain joins TRBV4-1 to TRBJ2-5, with 7 bases fitting TRBD2. The CDR3 has 16 amino acids. CDR1 and CDR2 (germline): MGHRA, YSYEKL. V lost 2 bases, J lost 2 bases, and 8 bases stayed unmatched. The DNA for the CDR3 is TGCGCCAGCAGCCAATTGCGGGAGTCTTGGCAAGAGACCCAGTACTTC. Translation: CASSQLRESWQETQYF.

The rearrangement joins TRBV5-6 to TRBJ2-7; D is undetermined. V was clipped by 3 bases and J by 4 bases, with 8 bases between them. The germline CDR1 and CDR2 sequences are SGHDT and YYEEEE. The CDR3 contains 12 residues. CDR3 region: CASSSRVYEQYF. CDR3 in DNA: TGTGCCAGCAGCTCTCGGGTTTACGAGCAGTACTTC.

In DNA form, the CDR3 reads TGTGCCAGCAGCCTAGACATAGGCGCGTCCGAGCAGTACTTC. Translating gives CASSLDIGASEQYF. The V gene is TRBV7-2, the J gene TRBJ2-7; D gene ambiguous. The CDR3 is 14 residues long. Germline V gene data show CDR1 as SGHTA and CDR2 as FQGNSA. The ends were cut back, 5 bases at V and 6 bases at J, with 17 bases in the middle.

This CDR3 is CASSLNLAGGLETQYF. CDR3 nucleotide sequence: TGTGCCAGCAGCTTAAATCTAGCGGGGGGGCTTGAGACCCAGTACTTC. The chain joins TRBV7-9 to TRBJ2-5; 12 nucleotides line up with TRBD2. After removal of 2 bases from V and 5 bases from J, the junction contained 6 bases not matched to a gene. This CDR3 contains 16 residues. Germline V lookup: CDR1 SEHNR, CDR2 FQNEAQ (reference sequence).

This clone has a count of ten or more. Other DNA sequences within the sample encode an identical CDR3. V gene TRBV7-9 combines with J gene TRBJ2-7; D is uncertain. CDR1 SEHNR and CDR2 FQNEAQ come from the germline V gene (reference sequence). V was pared by 2 bases and J by 3 bases, with 5 bases between. This CDR3 comprises 12 residues. The CDR3 is CASSLIFYEQYF. In DNA form, the CDR3 reads TGTGCCAGCAGCTTAATTTTCTACGAGCAGTACTTC.

The chain uses TRBV4-1 and TRBJ1-4; 7 positions match TRBD1. The CDR3 contains 15 residues. With 2 bases clipped from V and 8 bases from J, the junction kept 8 bases outside the gene matches. Per germline, CDR1 MGHRA and CDR2 YSYEKL. The CDR3, as DNA: TGCGCCAGCAGCCAAAATCAGGGGGTGTGGGAAAAACTGTTTTTT. Translating it yields CASSQNQGVWEKLFF.

This clone was seen just once. This rearrangement joins TRBV24-1 to TRBJ2-3; 9 bases are a match to TRBD2. The V segment lost 10 bases and the J segment 4 bases; nucleotides outside the gene matches: 8. Germline CDR1 and CDR2: KGHDR and SFDVKD. The CDR3 is 14 amino acids. The CDR3 loop is CATAPGLAPDTQYF. In DNA, the CDR3 is TGTGCCACGGCACCGGGACTAGCTCCAGATACGCAGTATTTT.

The chain couples TRBV13 to TRBJ2-2; weak D call: TRBD1 (5 bases). This CDR3 is built from 16 residues. Germline-derived CDR1 and CDR2 are PRHDT and FYEKMQ (reference sequence). V lost 5 bases and J lost 4, with 17 bases in between. The CDR3 spells CASSPTLGQGTGELFF. In DNA, the CDR3 is TGTGCCAGCAGCCCCACCCTCGGGCAGGGCACCGGGGAGCTGTTTTTT.

The chain links TRBV5-1 to TRBJ2-5; 8 bases are a match to TRBD2. This CDR3 has 16 residues. Germline trimming cut 4 bases from V and 2 bases from J; bases unmatched to any gene: 10. Germline lookup yields CDR1 SGHRS and CDR2 YFSETQ. DNA of the CDR3: TGCGCCAGCAGCGGTCAGGAGCGGGGGATTCAAGAGACCCAGTACTTC. Encoded protein: CASSGQERGIQETQYF. The full variable domain, rest sourced from reference TRBV5-1 and TRBJ2-5, is KAGVTQTPRYLIKTRGQQVTLSCSPISGHRSVSWYQQTPGQGLQFLFEYFSETQRNKGNFPGRFSGRQFSNSRSEMNVSTLELGDSALYLCASSGQERGIQETQYFGPGTRLLVL.

V gene TRBV7-8 combines with J gene TRBJ1-5; D might be TRBD1 (6 bases). Germline loops: CDR1 SGHVS, CDR2 FQNEAQ. Trimming cost V 4 bases and J 6 bases, with 22 bases left between them. The CDR3 contains 17 residues. For the CDR3, the DNA is TGTGCCAGCAGCTCATTAGGTGGAGGGGGGAGAGGTCAGCCCCAGCATTTT. The encoded protein is CASSSLGGGGRGQPQHF.

V gene TRBV19 combines with J gene TRBJ2-5; the D call may be TRBD1 or TRBD2 (6 bases each). The CDR3 spans 14 residues. Per germline, CDR1 LNHDA and CDR2 SQIVND (reference sequence). Trimming pared 5 bases from V and 5 bases from J, leaving 15 bases between. CDR3 residues: CASSVRRGEETQYF. CDR3 coding DNA: TGTGCCAGTAGTGTCCGGAGGGGGGAGGAGACCCAGTACTTC.

The chain has TRBV10-3 and TRBJ2-3; D is ambiguous. Germline loops: CDR1 ENHRY, CDR2 SYGVKD. Trimming took off 5 bases at V and 1 base at J, with 10 bases between the two ends. This CDR3 is 14 amino acids long. CDR3 amino acids: CAISFDRGTDTQYF. The CDR3 coding sequence is TGTGCCATCAGTTTTGACCGGGGCACAGATACGCAGTATTTT.

The chain is built from TRBV7-8 and TRBJ1-1; D is uncertain. V shed 5 bases and J shed 1 base, with 11 bases lying between them. CDR1 is SGHVS and CDR2 is FQNEAQ in the germline V gene. This CDR3 spans 14 amino acids. Here the CDR3 reads CASSPRMGNTEAFF. In DNA, the CDR3 is TGTGCCAGCAGCCCCCGGATGGGGAACACTGAAGCTTTCTTT.

The genes are TRBV5-6 and TRBJ2-1, with a possible D match to TRBD2 (5 bases). V was clipped by 2 bases and J by 5 bases, with 11 bases between them. CDR3 length: 14 amino acids. Germline loops: CDR1 SGHDT, CDR2 YYEEEE. The CDR3 DNA reads TGTGCCAGCAGCTTAGTCGGACTCAACAATGAGCAGTTCTTC. This sequence encodes CASSLVGLNNEQFF.

The chain recombines TRBV6-2 or TRBV6-3 with TRBJ2-2, with a tentative D call TRBD1 (6 bases). Germline assignment: CDR1 MNHEY and CDR2 SVGEGT. The CDR3 is 15 residues long. V was shortened by 3 bases and J by 4 bases, with 12 bases between the two germline ends. The CDR3 loop is CASSYYAGATGELFF. CDR3 nucleotides: TGTGCCAGCAGTTATTATGCAGGGGCCACCGGGGAGCTGTTTTTT.